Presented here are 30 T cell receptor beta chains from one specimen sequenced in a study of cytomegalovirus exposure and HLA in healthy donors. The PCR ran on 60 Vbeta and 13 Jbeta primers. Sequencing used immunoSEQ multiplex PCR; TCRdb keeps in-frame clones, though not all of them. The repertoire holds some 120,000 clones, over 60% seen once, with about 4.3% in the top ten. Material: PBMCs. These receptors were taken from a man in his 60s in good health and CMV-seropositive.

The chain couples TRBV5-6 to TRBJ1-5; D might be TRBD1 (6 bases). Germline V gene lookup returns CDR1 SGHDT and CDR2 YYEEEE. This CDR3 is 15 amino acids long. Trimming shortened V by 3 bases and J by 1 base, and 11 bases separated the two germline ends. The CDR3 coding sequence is TGTGCCAGCAGCTCGATCGGACAGAGCAATCAGCCCCAGCATTTT. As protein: CASSSIGQSNQPQHF.

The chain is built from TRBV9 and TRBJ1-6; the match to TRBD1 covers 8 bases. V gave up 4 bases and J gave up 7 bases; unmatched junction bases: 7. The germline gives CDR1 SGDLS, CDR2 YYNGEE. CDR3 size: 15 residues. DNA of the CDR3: TGTGCCAGCAGCCCTCGACAGGGGACAAATTCACCCCTCCACTTT. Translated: CASSPRQGTNSPLHF.

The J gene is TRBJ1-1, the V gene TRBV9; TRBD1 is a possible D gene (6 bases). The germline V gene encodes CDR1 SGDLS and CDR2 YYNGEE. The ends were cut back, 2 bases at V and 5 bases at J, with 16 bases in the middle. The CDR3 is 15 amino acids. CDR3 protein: CASSVVPGAGTEAFF. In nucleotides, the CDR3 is TGTGCCAGCAGCGTCGTCCCAGGGGCAGGGACTGAAGCTTTCTTT.

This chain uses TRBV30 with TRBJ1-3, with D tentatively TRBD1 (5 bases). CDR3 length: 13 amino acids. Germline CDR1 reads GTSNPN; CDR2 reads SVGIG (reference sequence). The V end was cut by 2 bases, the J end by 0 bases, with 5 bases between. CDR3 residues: CAWSRGSGNTIYF. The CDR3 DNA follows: TGTGCCTGGAGTAGGGGCTCTGGAAACACCATATATTTT.

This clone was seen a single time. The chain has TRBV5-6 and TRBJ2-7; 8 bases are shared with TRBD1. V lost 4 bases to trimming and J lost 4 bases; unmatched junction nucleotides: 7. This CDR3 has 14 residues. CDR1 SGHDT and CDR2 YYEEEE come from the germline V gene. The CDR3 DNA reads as TGTGCCAGCAGCCTCGTGACAGGGGCGTACGAGCAGTACTTC. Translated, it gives CASSLVTGAYEQYF.

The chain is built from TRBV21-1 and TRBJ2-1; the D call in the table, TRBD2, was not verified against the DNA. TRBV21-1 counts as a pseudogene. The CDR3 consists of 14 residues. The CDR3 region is CASSKYEGRSEQFF. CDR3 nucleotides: TGTGCCAGCAGCAAATACGAGGGTAGGTCTGAGCAGTTCTTC.

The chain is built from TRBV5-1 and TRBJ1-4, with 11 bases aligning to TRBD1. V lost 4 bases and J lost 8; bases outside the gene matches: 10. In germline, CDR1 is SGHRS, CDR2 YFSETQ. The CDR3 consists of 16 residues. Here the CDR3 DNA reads TGCGCCAGCAGCGTCCGAACCGGGACAGGGGGAGAAAAACTGTTTTTT. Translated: CASSVRTGTGGEKLFF.

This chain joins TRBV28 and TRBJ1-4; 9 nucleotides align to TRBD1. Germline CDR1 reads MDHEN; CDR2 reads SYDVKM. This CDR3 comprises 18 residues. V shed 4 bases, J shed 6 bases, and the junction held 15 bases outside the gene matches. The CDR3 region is CASSSHSGTGTRDEKLFF. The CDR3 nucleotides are TGTGCCAGCAGTTCTCATTCCGGGACAGGGACTCGTGATGAAAAACTGTTTTTT.

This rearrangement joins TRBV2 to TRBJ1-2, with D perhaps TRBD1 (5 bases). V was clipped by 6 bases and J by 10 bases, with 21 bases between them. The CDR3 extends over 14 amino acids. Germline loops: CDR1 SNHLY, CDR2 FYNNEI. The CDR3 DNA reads TGTGCCAGCAGGGTAGAACGGACACTTGCGGCCTACACCTTC. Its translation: CASRVERTLAAYTF. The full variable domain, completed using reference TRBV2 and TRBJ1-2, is EPEVTQTPSHQVTQMGQEVILRCVPISNHLYFYWYRQILGQKVEFLVSFYNNEISEKSEIFDDQFSVERPDGSNFTLKIRSTKLEDSAMYFCASRVERTLAAYTFGSGTRLTVV.

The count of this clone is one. The CDR3 loop reads CASSSSGYNSPLHF. DNA of the CDR3: TGTGCCAGCAGTAGTAGCGGCTATAATTCACCCCTCCACTTT. The chain uses TRBV28 and TRBJ1-6; D is uncertain. V shed 5 bases and J shed 3 bases, with 8 bases lying between them. Per germline, CDR1 MDHEN and CDR2 SYDVKM. This CDR3 region has 14 residues.

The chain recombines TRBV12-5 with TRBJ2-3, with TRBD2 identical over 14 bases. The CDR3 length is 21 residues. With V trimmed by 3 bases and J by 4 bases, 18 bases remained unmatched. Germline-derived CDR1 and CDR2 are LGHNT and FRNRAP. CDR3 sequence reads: CASGFGTLPGLAGVRADTQYF. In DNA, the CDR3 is TGTGCTAGTGGTTTTGGAACCCTTCCGGGACTAGCGGGGGTAAGAGCAGATACGCAGTATTTT.

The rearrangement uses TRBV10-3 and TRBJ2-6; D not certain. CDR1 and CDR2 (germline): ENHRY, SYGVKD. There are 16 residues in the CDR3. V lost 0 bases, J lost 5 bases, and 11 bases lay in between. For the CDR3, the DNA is TGTGCCATCAGTGAGTCCATTGCGGTCCGGGCCAACGTCCTGACTTTC. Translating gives CAISESIAVRANVLTF.

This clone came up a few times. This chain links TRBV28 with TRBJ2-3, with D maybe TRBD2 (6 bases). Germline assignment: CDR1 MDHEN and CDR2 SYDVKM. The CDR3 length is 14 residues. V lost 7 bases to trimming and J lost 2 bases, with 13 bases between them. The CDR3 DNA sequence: TGTGCCAGCAAACAGGCGGGGCTCACAGATACGCAGTATTTT. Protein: CASKQAGLTDTQYF.

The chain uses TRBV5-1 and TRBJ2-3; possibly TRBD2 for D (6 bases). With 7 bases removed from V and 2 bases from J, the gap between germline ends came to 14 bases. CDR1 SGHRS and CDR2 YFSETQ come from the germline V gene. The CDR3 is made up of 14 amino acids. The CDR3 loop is CASRAGRTTDTQYF. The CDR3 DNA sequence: TGCGCCAGCCGGGCGGGACGGACCACAGATACGCAGTATTTT.

This chain's CDR3 is CASCHGGGGRYEQFF. CDR3 sequence (DNA): TGCGCCAGCTGCCACGGGGGTGGGGGGAGATATGAGCAGTTCTTC. V gene TRBV5-1 combines with J gene TRBJ2-1; D possibly corresponds to TRBD2 (6 bases). Looked up from germline, CDR1 is SGHRS and CDR2 is YFSETQ. There are 15 residues in the CDR3. V lost 7 bases and J lost 8, with 22 bases in between.

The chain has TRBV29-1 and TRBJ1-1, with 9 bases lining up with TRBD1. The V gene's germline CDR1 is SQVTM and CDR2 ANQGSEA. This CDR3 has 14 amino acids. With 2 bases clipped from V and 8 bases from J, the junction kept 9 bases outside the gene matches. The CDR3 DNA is TGCAGCGTTGAAATTCAACAGGGGGCGCCGGAAGCTTTCTTT. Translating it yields CSVEIQQGAPEAFF.

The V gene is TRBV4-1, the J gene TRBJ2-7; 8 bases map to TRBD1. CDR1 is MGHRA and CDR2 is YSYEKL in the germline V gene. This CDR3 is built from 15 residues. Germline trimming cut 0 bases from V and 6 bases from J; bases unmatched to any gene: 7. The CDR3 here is CASSQDATGEREQYF. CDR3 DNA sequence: TGCGCCAGCAGCCAAGATGCGACAGGGGAGCGCGAGCAGTACTTC.

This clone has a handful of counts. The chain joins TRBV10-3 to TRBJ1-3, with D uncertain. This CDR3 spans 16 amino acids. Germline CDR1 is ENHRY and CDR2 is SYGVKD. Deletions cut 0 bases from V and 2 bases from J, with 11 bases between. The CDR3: CAISESGGFAGNTIYF. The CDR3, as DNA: TGTGCCATCAGTGAGTCTGGAGGGTTCGCTGGAAACACCATATATTTT.

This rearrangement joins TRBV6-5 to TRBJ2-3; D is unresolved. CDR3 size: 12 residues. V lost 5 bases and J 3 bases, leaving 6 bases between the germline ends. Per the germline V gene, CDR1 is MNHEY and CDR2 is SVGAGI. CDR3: CASSPQTDTQYF. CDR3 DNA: TGTGCCAGCAGTCCCCAAACAGATACGCAGTATTTT.

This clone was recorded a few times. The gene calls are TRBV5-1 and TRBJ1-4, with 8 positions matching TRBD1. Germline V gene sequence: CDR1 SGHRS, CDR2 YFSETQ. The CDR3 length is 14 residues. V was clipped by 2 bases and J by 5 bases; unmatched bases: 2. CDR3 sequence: CASSFRQGNEKLFF. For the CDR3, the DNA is TGCGCCAGCAGCTTTCGACAGGGGAATGAAAAACTGTTTTTT.

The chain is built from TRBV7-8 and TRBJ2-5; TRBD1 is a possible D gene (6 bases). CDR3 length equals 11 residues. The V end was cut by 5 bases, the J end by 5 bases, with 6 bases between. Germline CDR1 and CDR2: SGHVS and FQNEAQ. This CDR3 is CASSQGETQYF. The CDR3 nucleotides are TGTGCCAGCAGCCAGGGGGAGACCCAGTACTTC. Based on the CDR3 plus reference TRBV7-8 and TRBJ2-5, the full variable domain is GAGVSQSPRYKVAKRGQDVALRCDPISGHVSLFWYQQALGQGPEFLTYFQNEAQLDKSGLPSDRFFAERPEGSVSTLKIQRTQQEDSAVYLCASSQGETQYFGPGTRLLVL.

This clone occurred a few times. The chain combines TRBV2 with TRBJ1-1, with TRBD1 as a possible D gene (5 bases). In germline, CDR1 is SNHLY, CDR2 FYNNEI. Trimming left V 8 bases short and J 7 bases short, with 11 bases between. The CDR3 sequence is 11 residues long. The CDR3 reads CASGRQLEAFF. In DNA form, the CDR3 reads TGTGCCAGCGGACGACAGCTTGAAGCTTTCTTT.

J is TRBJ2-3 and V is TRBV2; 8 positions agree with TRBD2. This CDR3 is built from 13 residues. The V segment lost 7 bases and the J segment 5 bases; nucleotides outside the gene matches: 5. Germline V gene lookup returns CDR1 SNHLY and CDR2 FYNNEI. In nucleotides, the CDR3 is TGTGCCAGCAAGTCCGGGGGGGGAGATACGCAGTATTTT. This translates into CASKSGGGDTQYF.

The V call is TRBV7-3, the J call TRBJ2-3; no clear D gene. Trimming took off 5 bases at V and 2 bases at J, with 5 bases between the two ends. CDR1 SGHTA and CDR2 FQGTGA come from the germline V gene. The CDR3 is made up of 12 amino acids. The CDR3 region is CASSPVTDTQYF. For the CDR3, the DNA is TGTGCCAGCAGCCCCGTCACAGATACGCAGTATTTT. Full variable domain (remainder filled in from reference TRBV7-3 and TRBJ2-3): GAGVSQTPSNKVTEKGKYVELRCDPISGHTALYWYRQSLGQGPEFLIYFQGTGAADDSGLPNDRFFAVRPEGSVSTLKIQRTERGDSAVYLCASSPVTDTQYFGPGTRLTVL.

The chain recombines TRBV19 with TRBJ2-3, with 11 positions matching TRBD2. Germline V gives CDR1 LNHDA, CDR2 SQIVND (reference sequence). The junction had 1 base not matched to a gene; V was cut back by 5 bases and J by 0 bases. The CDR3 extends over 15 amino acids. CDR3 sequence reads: CASSLAGGSTDTQYF. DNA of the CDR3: TGTGCCAGTAGTCTAGCGGGGGGTAGCACAGATACGCAGTATTTT.

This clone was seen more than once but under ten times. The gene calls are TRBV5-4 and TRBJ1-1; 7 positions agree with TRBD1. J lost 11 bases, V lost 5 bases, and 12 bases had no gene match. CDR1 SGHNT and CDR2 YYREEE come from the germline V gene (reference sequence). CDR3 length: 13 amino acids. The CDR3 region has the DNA TGTGCCAGCAGACCTACCCCCAGGGGGGAGGCTTTCTTT. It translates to CASRPTPRGEAFF.

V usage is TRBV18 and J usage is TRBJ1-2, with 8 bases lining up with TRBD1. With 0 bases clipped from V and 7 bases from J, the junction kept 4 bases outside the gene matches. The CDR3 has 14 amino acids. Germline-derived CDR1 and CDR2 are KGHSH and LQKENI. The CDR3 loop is CASSPPRGLGGYTF. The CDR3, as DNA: TGTGCCAGCTCACCACCCAGGGGGCTGGGTGGCTACACCTTC.

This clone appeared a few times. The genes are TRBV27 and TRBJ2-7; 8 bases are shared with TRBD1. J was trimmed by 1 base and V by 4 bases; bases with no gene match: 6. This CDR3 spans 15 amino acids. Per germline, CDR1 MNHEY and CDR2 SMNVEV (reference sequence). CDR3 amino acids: CASSSWGTGSYEQYF. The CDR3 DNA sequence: TGTGCCAGCAGTTCTTGGGGGACAGGATCCTACGAGCAGTACTTC.

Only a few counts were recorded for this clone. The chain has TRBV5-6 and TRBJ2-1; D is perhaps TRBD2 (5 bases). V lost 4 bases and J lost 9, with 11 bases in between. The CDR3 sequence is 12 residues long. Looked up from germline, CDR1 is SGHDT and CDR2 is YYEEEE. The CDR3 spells CASSLTRLEQFF. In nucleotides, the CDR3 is TGTGCCAGCAGCCTTACTAGGCTTGAGCAGTTCTTC.

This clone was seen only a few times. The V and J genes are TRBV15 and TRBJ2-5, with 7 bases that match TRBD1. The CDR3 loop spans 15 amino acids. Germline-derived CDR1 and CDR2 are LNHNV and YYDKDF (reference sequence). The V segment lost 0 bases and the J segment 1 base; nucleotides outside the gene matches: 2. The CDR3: CATSREGTAQETQYF. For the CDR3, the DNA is TGTGCCACCAGCAGAGAAGGGACAGCCCAAGAGACCCAGTACTTC. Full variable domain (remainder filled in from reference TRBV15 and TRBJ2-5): DAMVIQNPRYQVTQFGKPVTLSCSQTLNHNVMYWYQQKSSQAPKLLFHYYDKDFNNEADTPDNFQSRRPNTSFCFLDIRSPGLGDTAMYLCATSREGTAQETQYFGPGTRLLVL.